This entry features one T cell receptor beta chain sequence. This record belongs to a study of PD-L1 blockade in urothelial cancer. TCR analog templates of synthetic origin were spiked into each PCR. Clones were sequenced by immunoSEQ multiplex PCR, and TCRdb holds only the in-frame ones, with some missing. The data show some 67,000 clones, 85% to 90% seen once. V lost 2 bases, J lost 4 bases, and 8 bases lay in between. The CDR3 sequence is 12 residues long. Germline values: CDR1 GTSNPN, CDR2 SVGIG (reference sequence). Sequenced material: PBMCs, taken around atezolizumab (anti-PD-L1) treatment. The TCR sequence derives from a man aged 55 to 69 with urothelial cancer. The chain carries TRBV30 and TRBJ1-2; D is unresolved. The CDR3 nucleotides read TGTGCCTGGAGTCCACACACCTATGGCTACACCTTC. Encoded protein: CAWSPHTYGYTF.